This T cell receptor (beta chain) was sequenced in a study of T cell repertoires in cytomegalovirus infection. Study-wide background: Selected CMV epitopes included recently identified HLA-C-restricted ones as well as well-studied HLA-B-restricted ones.

The V gene's germline CDR1 is KGHSH and CDR2 LQKENI. V was shortened by 3 bases and J by 0 bases, with 12 bases between the two germline ends. The CDR3 runs to 16 residues. This clonotype was observed a few times. As yet, its antigen is unknown. MiXCR was run by TCRdb on the reads, yielding one entry per CDR3 protein. The sample carries approximately 910,000 distinct CDR3 sequences, around 30% recorded once. The sequence derives from a human donor in good health (CMV status not recorded). Some clones in this sample may be carry-over from other donors' samples. Sequencing used cultured CD8+ T cells from PBMCs, obtained from culture after CMV antigen stimulation. The chain employs TRBV18 and TRBJ1-3, with D maybe TRBD1 (5 bases). CDR3 sequence (DNA): TGTGCCAGCTCACCCGCCGACAGATTCTCTGGAAACACCATATATTTT. Protein: CASSPADRFSGNTIYF.